The 28 T cell receptor beta chains listed next were all sequenced from one sample in a study of cytomegalovirus exposure and HLA in healthy donors. The primer mix had 60 Vbeta and 13 Jbeta primers. Some clones are missing from TCRdb's copy, which holds only in-frame ones; the method was immunoSEQ multiplex PCR. The sample holds tens of thousands of clones, 65% to 75% seen once. Material for sequencing was PBMCs. These receptors were collected from a man aged 25 to 40 in good health and CMV-seropositive.

V gene TRBV7-8 combines with J gene TRBJ1-2; weak D call: TRBD1 (5 bases). CDR1 is SGHVS, CDR2 FQNEAQ, per germline. V dropped 11 bases and J dropped 9 bases, with 13 bases sitting between them. The length of the CDR3 is 10 residues. CDR3 amino acids: CASGEGSYTF. In DNA form, the CDR3 reads TGTGCCTCGGGAGAGGGGAGCTACACCTTC.

The rearrangement uses TRBV4-3 and TRBJ1-2; TRBD1 matches 8 bases. Trimming took 3 bases from V and 9 from J; bases not matched to a gene: 9. The CDR3 sequence is 14 residues long. The germline CDR1 and CDR2 sequences are LGHNA and YSLEER. This CDR3 is CASSQGTGAMSYTF. CDR3 nucleotides: TGCGCCAGCAGCCAGGGGACAGGCGCTATGAGCTACACCTTC.

This chain uses TRBV4-1 with TRBJ1-1; D is uncertain. The germline V and J ends were trimmed by 0 bases and 1 base, with 3 bases remaining between them. The CDR3 extends over 13 amino acids. Germline V gives CDR1 MGHRA, CDR2 YSYEKL. CDR3 sequence: CASSQDRNTEAFF. Written as DNA, the CDR3 is TGCGCCAGCAGCCAAGACAGGAACACTGAAGCTTTCTTT.

This chain links TRBV19 with TRBJ2-2, with TRBD1 matching over 8 bases. With 9 bases clipped from V and 5 bases from J, the junction kept 17 bases outside the gene matches. CDR1 LNHDA and CDR2 SQIVND come from the germline V gene (reference sequence). This CDR3 comprises 17 residues. CDR3 bases: TGTGCCAGCAAAATCGGACAGGGACCTTTGCGGACCGGGGAGCTGTTTTTT. It encodes CASKIGQGPLRTGELFF. Drawing the rest from reference TRBV19 and TRBJ2-2, the complete variable domain is DGGITQSPKYLFRKEGQNVTLSCEQNLNHDAMYWYRQDPGQGLRLIYYSQIVNDFQKGDIAEGYSVSREKKESFPLTVTSAQKNPTAFYLCASKIGQGPLRTGELFFGEGSRLTVL.

This clone appeared a few times. This rearrangement joins TRBV6-1 to TRBJ1-2, with 7 bases lining up with TRBD1. The J segment lost 8 bases and the V segment lost 4 bases, leaving 10 bases of the junction unmatched. The germline V gene has CDR1 MNHNS and CDR2 SASEGT. The CDR3 is 14 amino acids. The chain's CDR3 is CASSASQGWRGYTF. The CDR3 nucleotides read TGTGCCAGCAGTGCGTCACAGGGGTGGCGGGGCTACACCTTC.

The genes are TRBV4-3 and TRBJ2-2; 7 bases fit TRBD2. The V and J ends lost 8 bases and 4 bases, in that order; junction bases with no gene match: 13. The V gene's germline CDR1 is LGHNA and CDR2 YSLEER. The CDR3 is made up of 16 amino acids. CDR3 loop: CASQKKVREFTGELFF. The CDR3 nucleotides are TGCGCCAGCCAAAAGAAGGTGCGGGAGTTCACCGGGGAGCTGTTTTTT.

This clone was found a few times. This chain connects TRBV7-9 to TRBJ1-1, with 8 nucleotides matching TRBD1. The CDR3 loop spans 15 amino acids. CDR1 SEHNR and CDR2 FQNEAQ come from the germline V gene (reference sequence). Losses at the gene ends were 0 bases for V and 5 bases for J; bases not matched to a gene: 5. The CDR3 DNA sequence: TGTGCCAGCAGCTTAGCCACAGGGGGTCTAACTGAAGCTTTCTTT. It specifies CASSLATGGLTEAFF. Drawing the rest from reference TRBV7-9 and TRBJ1-1, the complete variable domain is DTGVSQNPRHKITKRGQNVTFRCDPISEHNRLYWYRQTLGQGPEFLTYFQNEAQLEKSRLLSDRFSAERPKGSFSTLEIQRTEQGDSAMYLCASSLATGGLTEAFFGQGTRLTVV.

The chain uses TRBV28 and TRBJ1-5; no clear D. The V gene's germline CDR1 is MDHEN and CDR2 SYDVKM. The CDR3 totals 13 residues. V lost 1 base to trimming and J lost 3 bases, with 4 bases between them. In DNA form, the CDR3 reads TGTGCCAGCAGTTTATCAGTCAATCAGCCCCAGCATTTT. Encoded protein: CASSLSVNQPQHF.

The V gene is TRBV4-2, the J gene TRBJ2-7; a weak D match, TRBD2 (6 bases). The V gene lost 2 bases and the J gene lost 0 bases, with 14 bases spanning the gap. In germline, CDR1 is LGHNA, CDR2 YNFKEQ. The length of the CDR3 is 16 residues. The chain's CDR3 is CASSQPLEGVSYEQYF. The CDR3 DNA follows: TGTGCCAGCAGCCAACCTTTGGAGGGCGTCTCCTACGAGCAGTACTTC.

This clone was observed a few times. J is TRBJ2-7 and V is TRBV5-6, with a tentative D call TRBD1 (6 bases). The V end lost 5 bases, the J end lost 0 bases, and 15 bases lay between the germline ends. The CDR3 is 15 amino acids. Germline V gene sequence: CDR1 SGHDT, CDR2 YYEEEE. CDR3 sequence (DNA): TGTGCCAGCAGGGGGGCTGTCGCTAACTCCTACGAGCAGTACTTC. Translation gives CASRGAVANSYEQYF.

The genes are TRBV18 and TRBJ1-2; TRBD1 agrees at 8 bases. V shed 4 bases, J shed 6 bases, and the junction held 7 bases outside the gene matches. Germline assignment: CDR1 KGHSH and CDR2 LQKENI. This CDR3 has 14 amino acids. The CDR3 DNA reads TGTGCCAGCTCACGCACGACAGGGGAGGATGGCTACACCTTC. This translates into CASSRTTGEDGYTF.

On this clone itself: At one end the junction does not follow the germline gene, possibly because of a read error. The V call is TRBV28, the J call TRBJ1-1; 8 bases line up with TRBD1. The CDR3 covers 13 residues. CDR1 is MDHEN and CDR2 is SYDVKM in the germline V gene. The CDR3 coding sequence is TGCCTGACAGGGGCAAATCCCAACACTGAAGCTTTCTTT. Translating gives CLTGANPNTEAFF.

J is TRBJ1-2 and V is TRBV4-1, with 8 bases identical to TRBD1. The CDR3 spans 16 residues. Losses at the gene ends were 1 base for V and 7 bases for J; bases not matched to a gene: 11. In germline, CDR1 is MGHRA, CDR2 YSYEKL. This chain's CDR3 is CASSQGLGQGARGYTF. The CDR3 coding sequence is TGCGCCAGCAGCCAAGGGTTGGGGCAGGGGGCGCGTGGCTACACCTTC.

V gene TRBV25-1 combines with J gene TRBJ2-7; tentatively, D is TRBD1 (5 bases). The CDR3 consists of 13 residues. Germline V gives CDR1 MGHDK, CDR2 SYGVNS. Trimming shortened V by 4 bases and J by 3 bases, and 10 bases separated the two germline ends. CDR3 sequence (DNA): TGTGCCAGCAGTGTACCAGGGAACTACGAGCAGTACTTC. As protein: CASSVPGNYEQYF.

V usage is TRBV2 and J usage is TRBJ2-7; 7 bases map to TRBD1. Germline CDR1 SNHLY, CDR2 FYNNEI. The CDR3 loop spans 14 amino acids. V was pared by 8 bases and J by 2 bases, with 9 bases of the junction left unmatched. The CDR3 reads CASSWGTAAYEQYF. The CDR3 coding sequence is TGTGCCAGCTCCTGGGGGACAGCAGCCTACGAGCAGTACTTC.

The genes are TRBV19 and TRBJ1-2; D possibly corresponds to TRBD1 (5 bases). V was shortened by 7 bases and J by 2 bases, with 11 bases between the two germline ends. CDR1 is LNHDA and CDR2 is SQIVND in the germline V gene (reference sequence). The CDR3 has 13 residues. This chain's CDR3 is CASTLGGNYGYTF. As DNA, the CDR3 is TGTGCCAGTACCCTGGGGGGGAACTATGGCTACACCTTC.

This clone was seen a few times. The gene calls are TRBV30 and TRBJ1-5; perhaps TRBD1 as D (5 bases). Trimming removed 0 bases at V and 12 bases at J, with 12 bases between. This CDR3 comprises 12 residues. The germline CDR1 and CDR2 sequences are GTSNPN and SVGIG (reference sequence). The CDR3 bases are TGTGCCTGGAGTGTACCGAAGGGGCGCCAGCATTTT. Translated: CAWSVPKGRQHF.

This clone was detected many times. The chain links TRBV6-4 to TRBJ2-1, with TRBD1 identical over 9 bases. CDR1 MRHNA and CDR2 SNTAGT come from the germline V gene. The CDR3 loop spans 16 amino acids. V shed 4 bases and J 4 bases; nucleotides not matched to a gene: 8. The CDR3 reads CASSVTGGEGYNEQFF. The CDR3 region has the DNA TGTGCCAGCAGTGTCACAGGGGGCGAAGGTTACAATGAGCAGTTCTTC.

The genes are TRBV7-9 and TRBJ2-7; 7 positions match TRBD2. This CDR3 region has 15 residues. With 2 bases clipped from V and 3 bases from J, the junction kept 7 bases outside the gene matches. CDR1 and CDR2 (germline): SEHNR, FQNEAQ (reference sequence). The CDR3 DNA follows: TGTGCCAGCAGCTTACAGCGTGGGGACTACTACGAGCAGTACTTC. This translates into CASSLQRGDYYEQYF.

This rearrangement joins TRBV27 to TRBJ2-5, with 7 bases fitting TRBD2. Germline V gene lookup returns CDR1 MNHEY and CDR2 SMNVEV (reference sequence). V lost 6 bases and J lost 7; bases outside the gene matches: 8. The CDR3 consists of 13 residues. The CDR3 loop is CASSRGGGGTQYF. CDR3 nucleotides: TGTGCCAGCAGCCGTGGGGGGGGTGGGACCCAGTACTTC.

This clone showed up just a few times. The genes are TRBV6-6 and TRBJ1-3, with TRBD1 matching over 7 bases. Germline CDR1 is MNHNY and CDR2 is SVGAGI (reference sequence). The V and J ends lost 6 bases and 0 bases, in that order; junction bases with no gene match: 5. This CDR3 comprises 15 residues. The CDR3 DNA follows: TGTGCCAGCAGGGCAGGGACAGCCTCTGGAAACACCATATATTTT. Translated: CASRAGTASGNTIYF.

This clone was seen just once. J is TRBJ1-1 and V is TRBV28; 8 bases map to TRBD1. The CDR3 has 16 residues. The V gene end was trimmed by 5 bases and the J gene end by 6 bases; junction bases not matched to a gene: 14. Germline CDR1 reads MDHEN; CDR2 reads SYDVKM. The DNA of the CDR3 is TGTGCCAGCAGTCCACTTATGGCCAGGGGGCTGGCTGAAGCTTTCTTT. Translating it yields CASSPLMARGLAEAFF.

The chain uses TRBV7-9 and TRBJ1-1; tentatively, D is TRBD1 (6 bases). This CDR3 region has 13 residues. V was pared by 1 base and J by 7 bases, with 10 bases between. Germline CDR1 and CDR2: SEHNR and FQNEAQ (reference sequence). CDR3 amino acids: CASSLVGASEAFF. CDR3 nucleotides: TGTGCCAGCAGCTTAGTGGGGGCTAGTGAAGCTTTCTTT.

This clone turned up a few times. J is TRBJ1-1 and V is TRBV7-2, with a possible D match to TRBD1 (6 bases). This CDR3 has 13 amino acids. Germline V lookup: CDR1 SGHTA, CDR2 FQGNSA. The V gene lost 7 bases and the J gene lost 6 bases, with 15 bases spanning the gap. The CDR3 DNA reads TGTGCCAGCAAACCCGGGACATCTGCTGAAGCTTTCTTT. It specifies CASKPGTSAEAFF.

The chain employs TRBV30 and TRBJ2-5; TRBD2 matches 7 bases. Germline V gene data show CDR1 as GTSNPN and CDR2 as SVGIG (reference sequence). The CDR3 totals 13 residues. The V gene end was trimmed by 5 bases and the J gene end by 4 bases; junction bases not matched to a gene: 7. The CDR3 reads CAWGGSGGETQYF. In DNA, the CDR3 is TGTGCCTGGGGCGGGAGTGGTGGAGAGACCCAGTACTTC.

The chain employs TRBV9 and TRBJ2-1, with a weak D call TRBD2 (7 bases). CDR1 is SGDLS, CDR2 YYNGEE, per germline. The CDR3 is made up of 15 amino acids. Trimming removed 5 bases at V and 0 bases at J, with 12 bases between. CDR3 amino acids: CASRRGGSSYNEQFF. DNA of the CDR3: TGTGCCAGCAGAAGGGGGGGAAGCTCCTACAATGAGCAGTTCTTC.

The rearrangement uses TRBV27 and TRBJ1-2; 8 positions match TRBD1. The CDR3 sequence is 15 residues long. V was pared by 5 bases and J by 4 bases, with 9 bases of the junction left unmatched. CDR1 and CDR2 from the germline V gene are MNHEY and SMNVEV (reference sequence). The CDR3 spells CASSRSGTGLYGYTF. The DNA for the CDR3 is TGTGCCAGCAGTAGATCCGGGACAGGCCTCTATGGCTACACCTTC.

This clone was picked up a small number of times. The rearrangement joins TRBV6-4 to TRBJ2-3; 7 bases are shared with TRBD1. After removal of 4 bases from V and 2 bases from J, the junction contained 6 bases not matched to a gene. Germline-derived CDR1 and CDR2 are MRHNA and SNTAGT. The CDR3 runs 15 residues. The CDR3 here is CASSAGTAHTDTQYF. The CDR3 DNA reads as TGTGCCAGCAGTGCCGGGACAGCGCACACAGATACGCAGTATTTT.